The subject of this entry is one TCR beta chain. Its cognate antigen is unknown. The germline V gene encodes CDR1 KGHSH and CDR2 LQKENI. V gave up 3 bases and J gave up 5 bases, with 13 bases separating them. The CDR3 sequence is 14 residues long. This sample stems from a study of beta chain features in type 1 diabetes. Study-wide background: Sorted cell examination encompassed under 130 million cells across all samples.

Investigators reverse transcribed all isolated RNA, so they sequenced expressed TCRB transcripts. The method was immunoSEQ multiplex PCR; TCRdb's version includes in-frame clones alone and lacks a portion of them. The data show 600,000 to 700,000 clones, 9.5% to 15% seen once. General study findings and limits: Sampled from patients, naive, central memory and Treg TCRB repertoires appeared more similar than those sampled from healthy donors. A moderate, significant TCRB CDR3 shortening appeared in type 1 diabetes across four CD4+ subsets.

The TCR sequence derives from a man in his thirties or forties with type 1 diabetes. The chain carries TRBV18 and TRBJ2-5; tentative D call: TRBD1 (5 bases). Sequencing was carried out using naive CD4+ T cells from blood. The CDR3 loop is CASSPLDTMETQYF. The CDR3 DNA reads TGTGCCAGCTCACCGCTGGACACCATGGAGACCCAGTACTTC.